This T cell receptor beta chain was recovered during a study of control samples from healthy donors and cancer patients. The protocol was immunoSEQ multiplex PCR, while the TCRdb copy is restricted to in-frame clones and leaves out a portion. The table has 200,000 or so clones, just under 95% seen once; the top ten hold roughly 1.6%. Worth noting for this clone: Other DNA sequences in this specimen translate into the identical CDR3.

CDR3 length equals 12 residues. Germline loops: CDR1 LGHDT, CDR2 YNNKEL (reference sequence). With 0 bases removed from V and 5 bases from J, the gap between germline ends came to 2 bases. Sequencing input: blood. The TCR sequence derives from a man aged 45 to 65 in good health. This rearrangement joins TRBV3-1 (or the pseudogene TRBV3-2) to TRBJ1-3, with unresolved D. The chain's CDR3 is CASSQDRNTIYF. CDR3 coding DNA: TGTGCCAGCAGCCAAGATAGAAACACCATATATTTT.